What follows is one T cell receptor beta chain and its context. Its antigen remains unknown. The table came from immunoSEQ multiplex PCR; TCRdb's copy has only in-frame clones and leaves some out. The table has around 320,000 clones, 87% seen once; the top ten hold about 3%. This sample's treatment: around 19 received Ad26.COV2.S at low or high dose, single or two shots; 5 received placebo; per-sample allocation not given. Collection of samples fell on day 63 after the first vaccine or placebo injection. A Boston donor was an adult aged 18-55 years. This record comes from a study of Ad26.COV2.S vaccination and SARS-CoV-2 variants. Study results and caveats: Spike-specific TCR breadth was greater in vaccine than placebo recipients. After vaccination, substantial breadth of spike-specific CD8+ and CD4+ responses was reported.

The length of the CDR3 is 14 residues. Looked up from germline, CDR1 is MNHEY and CDR2 is SVGAGI. The ends were cut back, 0 bases at V and 4 bases at J, with 9 bases in the middle. Sequencing was performed on peripheral blood, taken in a trial of Ad26.COV2.S vaccine versus placebo. The sequence came from a person aged 18 to 59 who received the Ad26.COV2.S COVID-19 vaccine or a placebo. The rearrangement links TRBV6-5 to TRBJ1-1, with D unclear. CDR3 sequence (DNA): TGTGCCAGCAGTTACTCGCCCGGGGTCACTGAAGCTTTCTTT. Its protein is CASSYSPGVTEAFF.